This record concerns one T cell receptor (beta chain) sequence. This table comes from immunoSEQ multiplex PCR, and its TCRdb copy is limited to in-frame clones, with some not included. The data hold 100,000 to 120,000 clones, with 76% observed a single time. The data were taken from a study of blood T cell repertoires in COVID-19. The germline V and J ends were trimmed by 1 base and 4 bases, with 11 bases remaining between them. Looked up from germline, CDR1 is SGDLS and CDR2 is YYNGEE. This CDR3 is 15 amino acids long. This TCR was sampled from a woman aged 80 or over with acute or convalescent COVID-19. Source material: peripheral blood. The chain is built from TRBV9 and TRBJ1-4, with TRBD1 as a possible D gene (5 bases). The CDR3, as DNA: TGTGCCAGCAGCGTAACGGGGGGTATTAATGAAAAACTGTTTTTT. It translates to CASSVTGGINEKLFF.